This TCR beta chain came from a study of blood T cell repertoires in COVID-19. Whole-study context: COVID-19 samples from acute and convalescent phases originated in the United States, Italy and Spain. Sources were T cells, B-cell-depleted T cells, or PBMCs; the material itself was cDNA or gDNA.

V lost 1 base to trimming and J lost 0 bases, with 7 bases between them. CDR1 is SGHVS and CDR2 is FQNEAQ in the germline V gene. The CDR3 runs 14 residues. A remark on this clone: The same CDR3 is also encoded by other DNA sequences in this sample.

As originally analysed: Reference gene primer amplification gave nucleated cell count estimates. The repertoire was sequenced with immunoSEQ multiplex PCR; TCRdb's copy has only in-frame clones and lacks some. The V and J calls and the clone size are those of that table, but D and trimming were determined from the DNA. The sample lists over 50,000 clones, around 88% occurring once. Sequencing was carried out using peripheral blood. The clonotype comes from a human donor in a cohort sampled during active COVID-19. The chain couples TRBV7-8 to TRBJ2-7; unclear D gene. CDR3: CASSLGLSSYEQYF. CDR3 coding DNA: TGTGCCAGCAGCTTAGGACTGAGCTCCTACGAGCAGTACTTC.